The entry below describes one T cell receptor beta chain. TCRdb's table, derived via immunoSEQ multiplex PCR, lists solely in-frame clones and lacks some. The data show around 80,000 clones, about 85% seen once. This entry is derived from a study of OX40 agonist ivuxolimab in advanced cancers. Trimming left V 4 bases short and J 0 bases short, with 12 bases between. This CDR3 is built from 15 residues. Germline V gives CDR1 SGHKS, CDR2 YYEKEE (reference sequence). The sample was CD4+ or CD8+ T cells sorted from blood, taken in a trial of the OX40 agonist ivuxolimab. The sequence was collected from an adult with an advanced solid tumor such as melanoma, head and neck, liver or kidney cancer. V usage is TRBV5-5 and J usage is TRBJ2-3; the D is unclear. Here the CDR3 DNA reads TGTGCCAGCAGCCCTAGACCTACTAGCACAGATACGCAGTATTTT. This gives the protein CASSPRPTSTDTQYF.